This TCR beta chain was sequenced in a study of monozygotic twins with inflammatory bowel disease (dated by TCRdb to about 2019). Regarding the complete study: The complete study included some 28 monozygotic twin pairs: 19 IBD-discordant Danish pairs and nine German pairs, of which four were IBD-concordant and five were IBD-discordant. The search for disease-associated traits relied mainly on comparing, within discordant pairs, IBD patients with their genetically identical healthy co-twins. Each individual had, on average, about 151 000 unique TCRalpha sequences and 181 000 unique TCRbeta sequences available for analysis. Study-wide findings and limitations: No single strong signal or clonotype linked to IBD turned up in the results, so the idea that one exists was not supported. IBD patients shared fewer clonotypes with other individuals than healthy twins did, most markedly in patients showing signs of disease activity. Distinction between different T cell subtypes could not be achieved in the analysis. Because patients received different immunosuppressive treatments, the repertoires may have picked up extra background noise and variability between individuals. Repertoire similarity did not differ between concordant and discordant twins, which could be due to limited statistical power. TCRbeta repertoire diversity, by inverse Simpson index, was decreased in IBD patients compared with their healthy co-twins.

Preparation of the library involved 5' RACE. The input for every TCR library was roughly 3,200 ng of total RNA. For each sample, cDNA synthesis with SMARTScribe reverse transcriptase was split into eight separate reactions. During cDNA synthesis, template switching introduced unique molecular identifiers that contained a 6-nucleotide sample barcode. TCRalpha and TCRbeta cDNA was amplified by two nested PCRs of around 16 and 10 cycles, with bead purification after each PCR. Before amplification, the cDNA was treated with uracil DNA-glycosylase and purified using the QIAquick PCR purification kit. In the second PCR, Illumina TruSeq-compatible adapters and sample-specific barcodes were added. TapeStation and Qubit were used to check library quality and concentration, and 5 to 5.5 ng of each library was pooled. Sequencing of the pooled libraries was done on an Illumina HiSeq2500 single-index Rapid Run using custom sequencing primers and 2 x 100 bp reads. For the original study's pipeline: PCR and sequencing errors were corrected by UMI-based consensus assembly using MiGEC version 1.2.6. MiXCR version 2.1.1 was used to carry out V(D)J alignment, clonotype assembly and CDR3 extraction. To normalise gene usage, clonotype sharing and MAIT/NKT TCR abundance, the analysis used the top 1000, 10 000 and 20 000 clonotypes per sample. After downsampling to 27 000 UMIs, diversity was calculated as the inverse Simpson index using the vegan R package. Paired Mann-Whitney U tests on discordant twin pairs were used, with Benjamini-Hochberg multiple-testing correction. Based on TCRdb reprocessing of the reads, there is one entry per CDR3 protein sequence, and DNA is missing. TCRdb's processing, not the study's, gives the V and J calls here. The sample table holds around 100,000 distinct CDR3 sequences. The ten largest clones capture around 1.9% of the sample.

From each donor, an approximately 2.5 ml peripheral blood sample was drawn into PAXgene tubes and stored at -80 degrees C. Without T cell sorting, total RNA was isolated from whole blood using the PAXgene blood miRNA kit on an automated QIAcube. Peripheral blood from monozygotic twin pairs concordant or discordant for inflammatory bowel disease was subjected to deep TCRalpha and TCRbeta repertoire profiling with unique molecular barcoding. Smoking habits were recorded for all twin pairs, with individuals classified as current, former or never smokers. To note about this clonotype: Its antigen is currently not known.

The CDR3 numbers 14 residues from cysteine through phenylalanine. No DNA appears here. The CDR1 and CDR2 encoded by the germline V gene are SGHVS and FNYEAQ. The sequenced sample consisted of blood. The rearranged chain carries TRBV7-6 and TRBJ2-7; TCRdb reports TRBD2, a call that lacks DNA to check it against. The clonotype originates from a human donor with ulcerative colitis or Crohn's disease, or a healthy co-twin of an affected twin (not recorded which). CDR3 reads: CASSATSGTYEQYF. Beyond the CDR3, the reference TRBV7-6 and TRBJ2-7 genes provide the residues; the full variable domain reads: GAGVSQSPRYKVTKRGQDVALRCDPISGHVSLYWYRQALGQGPEFLTYFNYEAQQDKSGLPNDRFSAERPEGSISTLTIQRTEQRDSAMYRCASSATSGTYEQYFGPGTRLTVT.